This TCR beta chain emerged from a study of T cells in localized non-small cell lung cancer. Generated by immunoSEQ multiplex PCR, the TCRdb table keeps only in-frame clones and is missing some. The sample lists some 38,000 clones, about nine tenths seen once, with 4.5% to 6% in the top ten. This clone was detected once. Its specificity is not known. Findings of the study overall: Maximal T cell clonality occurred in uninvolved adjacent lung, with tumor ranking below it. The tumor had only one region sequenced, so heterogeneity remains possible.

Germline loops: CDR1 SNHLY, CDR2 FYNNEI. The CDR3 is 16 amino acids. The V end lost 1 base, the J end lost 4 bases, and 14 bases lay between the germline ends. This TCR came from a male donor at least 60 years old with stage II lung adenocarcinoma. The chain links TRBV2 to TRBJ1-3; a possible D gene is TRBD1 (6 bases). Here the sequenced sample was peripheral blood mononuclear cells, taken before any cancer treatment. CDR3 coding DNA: TGTGCCAGCAGTGAAGGGCAGGGGAACAGCGGAAACACCATATATTTT. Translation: CASSEGQGNSGNTIYF.